This T cell receptor beta chain stems from a study of cytomegalovirus exposure and HLA in healthy donors. The CDR3 runs to 17 residues. The V gene end was trimmed by 6 bases and the J gene end by 4 bases; junction bases not matched to a gene: 13. CDR1 MDHEN and CDR2 SYDVKM come from the germline V gene. Primers included in the PCR were 60 Vbeta and 13 Jbeta primers. Clones were read by immunoSEQ multiplex PCR, and TCRdb kept only the in-frame ones, dropping some. Of roughly 190,000 clones listed, approximately 79% were seen once; the top ten hold roughly 1.6%. The chain uses TRBV28 and TRBJ1-3; 9 bases map to TRBD1. This clonotype was sampled from a woman aged 18-29 years in good health and CMV-seronegative. The specimen was PBMCs. The CDR3 nucleotides are TGTGCCAGCAGCCCTCCCGGGACAGGGTGGCGAGGAAACACCATATATTTT. It encodes CASSPPGTGWRGNTIYF.